The next 32 T cell receptor beta chains were all read from a single sample in a study of control samples from healthy donors and cancer patients. Generated by immunoSEQ multiplex PCR, the TCRdb table keeps only in-frame clones and is missing some. The data show around 43,000 clones, about 90% seen once. The sequenced sample consisted of blood. The receptors come from a woman aged 45 to 65 in good health.

For the CDR3, the DNA is TGCAGTGCTAGTGTACAGGGTGGAGAGACCCAGTACTTC. Translated, it gives CSASVQGGETQYF. V gene TRBV20-1 combines with J gene TRBJ2-5, with a tentative D call TRBD1 (6 bases). Looked up from germline, CDR1 is DFQATT and CDR2 is SNEGSKA (reference sequence). This CDR3 has 13 residues. Between the trimmed V and J ends, which lost 3 bases and 4 bases, there was a span of 12 bases.

The gene calls are TRBV18 and TRBJ2-7; a possible D gene is TRBD2 (5 bases). V was shortened by 2 bases and J by 6 bases, with 17 bases between the two germline ends. CDR3 length: 15 residues. Germline V gene data show CDR1 as KGHSH and CDR2 as LQKENI. This chain's CDR3 is CASSPMTGHEGEQYF. The CDR3 bases are TGTGCCAGCTCACCAATGACGGGCCATGAGGGCGAGCAGTACTTC.

The rearrangement links TRBV7-2 to TRBJ1-1; D is ambiguous. The CDR3 runs 14 residues. Between the trimmed V and J ends, which lost 2 bases and 1 base, there was a span of 8 bases. Germline V gene lookup returns CDR1 SGHTA and CDR2 FQGNSA. The CDR3 loop is CASSLHPQNTEAFF. The DNA for the CDR3 is TGTGCCAGCAGCTTACACCCACAGAACACTGAAGCTTTCTTT.

The CDR3 DNA is TGTGCCAGCAGCTTAGCGGGGGGCACAGATACGCAGTATTTT. It codes for CASSLAGGTDTQYF. The chain joins TRBV7-9 to TRBJ2-3; D assignment may be TRBD1 or TRBD2 (5 bases each). V was clipped by 0 bases and J by 1 base, with 5 bases between them. This CDR3 region has 14 residues. Germline V gives CDR1 SEHNR, CDR2 FQNEAQ (reference sequence).

The chain carries TRBV6-2 or TRBV6-3 and TRBJ2-5; a possible D gene is TRBD1 (5 bases). The germline CDR1 and CDR2 sequences are MNHEY and SVGEGT. This CDR3 has 15 residues. V dropped 5 bases and J dropped 2 bases, with 15 bases sitting between them. CDR3 sequence: CASSRYGAGQETQYF. The CDR3 DNA reads TGTGCCAGCAGTCGTTATGGGGCAGGGCAAGAGACCCAGTACTTC.

V is TRBV4-1 and J is TRBJ2-5; tentatively, D is TRBD2 (5 bases). V was shortened by 1 base and J by 5 bases, with 14 bases between the two germline ends. CDR1 is MGHRA and CDR2 is YSYEKL in the germline V gene. The CDR3 spans 15 residues. Written as DNA, the CDR3 is TGCGCCAGCAGCCAAGGGGGTTACGGGGAGGAGACCCAGTACTTC. It translates to CASSQGGYGEETQYF.

The genes are TRBV6-2 or TRBV6-3 and TRBJ1-2; no clear D. CDR1 is MNHEY and CDR2 is SVGEGT in the germline V gene. The CDR3 totals 15 residues. Trimming pared 1 base from V and 1 base from J, leaving 10 bases between. CDR3 residues: CASSYWRTHNYGYTF. As DNA, the CDR3 is TGTGCCAGCAGTTACTGGCGGACTCATAACTATGGCTACACCTTC.

The chain joins TRBV11-2 to TRBJ2-7; 9 nucleotides match TRBD1. Trimming cost V 1 base and J 6 bases; bases outside gene matches: 4. This CDR3 has 14 amino acids. The germline V gene has CDR1 SGHAT and CDR2 FQNNGV. For the CDR3, the DNA is TGTGCCAGCAGCTTAGGGACAGGGGTTCTCGAGCAGTACTTC. This gives the protein CASSLGTGVLEQYF.

The genes are TRBV9 and TRBJ2-7; 11 bases are a match to TRBD2. Germline trimming cut 0 bases from V and 3 bases from J; bases unmatched to any gene: 2. Germline lookup yields CDR1 SGDLS and CDR2 YYNGEE. The CDR3 has 15 residues. The CDR3 loop reads CASSVDSGGGYEQYF. CDR3 sequence (DNA): TGTGCCAGCAGCGTAGATAGCGGGGGGGGCTACGAGCAGTACTTC.

The chain employs TRBV5-4 and TRBJ1-6; 7 bases fit TRBD1. With V trimmed by 4 bases and J by 7 bases, 5 bases remained unmatched. CDR1 is SGHNT, CDR2 YYREEE, per germline (reference sequence). This CDR3 contains 14 residues. The CDR3 loop is CASSINRGNSPLHF. The CDR3 nucleotides read TGTGCCAGCAGCATTAACAGGGGCAATTCACCCCTCCACTTT.

The V call is TRBV5-4, the J call TRBJ1-2; possible D gene TRBD1, 6 bases. Germline assignment: CDR1 SGHNT and CDR2 YYREEE (reference sequence). V was cut by 4 bases and J by 2 bases, with 12 bases left in between. This CDR3 spans 14 amino acids. The CDR3 bases are TGTGCCAGCAGCGGGGGCTGGGTGAACTATGGCTACACCTTC. As protein: CASSGGWVNYGYTF.

The chain joins TRBV18 to TRBJ1-2; no clear D. The CDR3 loop spans 15 amino acids. The V end lost 2 bases, the J end lost 2 bases, and 12 bases lay between the germline ends. From germline, CDR1 is KGHSH and CDR2 LQKENI. The CDR3 region is CASSPGETGNYGYTF. For the CDR3, the DNA is TGTGCCAGCTCACCAGGGGAGACGGGCAACTATGGCTACACCTTC.

The chain employs TRBV7-8 and TRBJ2-1, with D perhaps matching TRBD2 (5 bases). The CDR3 runs 17 residues. Trimming cost V 1 base and J 0 bases, with 13 bases left between them. Per germline, CDR1 SGHVS and CDR2 FQNEAQ. Here the CDR3 DNA reads TGTGCCAGCAGCTTAGATTTACGGGGAAACTCCTACAATGAGCAGTTCTTC. The encoded protein is CASSLDLRGNSYNEQFF.

J is TRBJ1-6 and V is TRBV3-1 (or the pseudogene TRBV3-2); tentatively, D is TRBD1 (6 bases). V shed 0 bases and J shed 8 bases, with 20 bases lying between them. The CDR3 is 18 residues long. CDR1 is LGHDT, CDR2 YNNKEL, per germline (reference sequence). CDR3: CASSQDLVGSGADSPLHF. Written as DNA, the CDR3 is TGTGCCAGCAGCCAAGATTTAGTCGGCTCAGGGGCTGATTCACCCCTCCACTTT.

The rearrangement uses TRBV18 and TRBJ1-1; no definite D call. The CDR3 contains 13 residues. V was shortened by 10 bases and J by 3 bases, with 15 bases between the two germline ends. CDR1 KGHSH and CDR2 LQKENI come from the germline V gene. The CDR3 loop is CANSARGDTEAFF. CDR3 DNA: TGTGCCAACTCGGCCAGAGGAGACACTGAAGCTTTCTTT.

The chain joins TRBV6-6 to TRBJ2-5, with D perhaps assigned TRBD1 or TRBD2 (6 bases each). The CDR3 sequence is 15 residues long. The germline CDR1 and CDR2 sequences are MNHNY and SVGAGI (reference sequence). V shed 5 bases and J shed 5 bases, with 18 bases lying between them. In nucleotides, the CDR3 is TGTGCCAGCAGTCATCACAGGGTCGCGGGGGAGACCCAGTACTTC. It yields the protein CASSHHRVAGETQYF.

This chain joins TRBV19 and TRBJ2-7; D could derive from TRBD1 or TRBD2 (6 bases each). Germline V gene lookup returns CDR1 LNHDA and CDR2 SQIVND (reference sequence). Trimming removed 6 bases at V and 5 bases at J, with 11 bases between. The CDR3 consists of 12 residues. Here the CDR3 reads CASRGRGDEQYF. The CDR3 DNA reads TGTGCCAGTAGAGGAAGGGGGGACGAGCAGTACTTC.

For the CDR3, the DNA is TGTGCCAGCAGCCCAATGGGTAGCGGGTCCTACAATGAGCAGTTCTTC. Translated: CASSPMGSGSYNEQFF. The rearrangement uses TRBV7-9 and TRBJ2-1, with 7 bases lining up with TRBD2. The ends lost 5 bases at V and 1 base at J; junction bases unmatched: 8. Germline V gene data show CDR1 as SEHNR and CDR2 as FQNEAQ (reference sequence). The CDR3 loop spans 16 amino acids.

The rearrangement joins TRBV7-9 to TRBJ2-3; 7 bases line up with TRBD2. There are 14 residues in the CDR3. V trimming: 7 bases; J trimming: 4 bases; junction bases outside the gene matches: 8. CDR1 is SEHNR and CDR2 is FQNEAQ in the germline V gene (reference sequence). The CDR3 reads CASTQPGGADTQYF. DNA for the CDR3: TGTGCCAGCACCCAGCCGGGAGGCGCAGATACGCAGTATTTT.

The chain carries TRBV5-8 and TRBJ1-5; the match to TRBD1 covers 10 bases. Germline CDR1 reads SGHTS; CDR2 reads YDEGEE. This CDR3 is 15 amino acids long. Germline trimming cut 4 bases from V and 4 bases from J; bases unmatched to any gene: 5. Here the CDR3 DNA reads TGTGCCAGCAGCCTGGGACAGGGGTGGAATCAGCCCCAGCATTTT. This translates into CASSLGQGWNQPQHF. Filled out from reference TRBV5-8 and TRBJ1-5, the complete variable domain reads EAGVTQSPTHLIKTRGQQATLRCSPISGHTSVYWYQQALGLGLQFLLWYDEGEERNRGNFPPRFSGRQFPNYSSELNVNALELEDSALYLCASSLGQGWNQPQHFGDGTRLSIL.

This rearrangement joins TRBV20-1 to TRBJ2-5, with D hard to call. The CDR3 covers 11 residues. In germline, CDR1 is DFQATT, CDR2 SNEGSKA (reference sequence). V was pared by 7 bases and J by 0 bases, with 6 bases between. The CDR3 DNA reads as TGCAGTGGATCCCACCAAGAGACCCAGTACTTC. Translated: CSGSHQETQYF.

The chain carries TRBV5-1 and TRBJ2-2; 8 nucleotides match TRBD2. CDR3 length: 15 residues. With 7 bases clipped from V and 1 base from J, the junction kept 6 bases outside the gene matches. Germline CDR1 SGHRS, CDR2 YFSETQ. The CDR3 loop is CASDSGGLNTGELFF. CDR3 DNA sequence: TGCGCCAGCGATTCGGGGGGGCTGAACACCGGGGAGCTGTTTTTT.

The J gene is TRBJ1-2, the V gene TRBV18; D may be TRBD1 (6 bases). The CDR3 length is 15 residues. Germline lookup yields CDR1 KGHSH and CDR2 LQKENI. Trimming stripped 6 bases from V and 8 bases from J, with 22 bases between. In nucleotides, the CDR3 is TGTGCCAGCTCCCGACCACAACCCGGACAGTCGGGCTACACCTTC. Translated: CASSRPQPGQSGYTF. The variable domain in full, with the rest retrieved from reference TRBV18 and TRBJ1-2, is NAGVMQNPRHLVRRRGQEARLRCSPMKGHSHVYWYRQLPEEGLKFMVYLQKENIIDESGMPKERFSAEFPKEGPSILRIQQVVRGDSAAYFCASSRPQPGQSGYTFGSGTRLTVV.

This clone came up once. The chain employs TRBV19 and TRBJ1-2; weak D call: TRBD1 (6 bases). CDR3 size: 13 residues. Deletions cut 8 bases from V and 0 bases from J, with 10 bases between. From germline, CDR1 is LNHDA and CDR2 SQIVND (reference sequence). CDR3 DNA sequence: TGTGCCAGTCGAAGGGGGGCTAACTATGGCTACACCTTC. The encoded protein is CASRRGANYGYTF.

A note on this clone: Within the sample, other DNA sequences also encode this same CDR3. This chain uses TRBV12-3 or TRBV12-4 with TRBJ1-1; tentative D call: TRBD1 (6 bases). The CDR3 runs to 13 residues. The germline V and J ends were trimmed by 6 bases and 2 bases, with 10 bases remaining between them. CDR3 nucleotides: TGTGCCAGCAGCGTACAGGGAAACACTGAAGCTTTCTTT. This gives the protein CASSVQGNTEAFF.

The V gene is TRBV7-2, the J gene TRBJ1-2; 9 bases are shared with TRBD1. Germline CDR1 is SGHTA and CDR2 is FQGNSA. The CDR3 is 17 amino acids. Trimming removed 5 bases from V and 8 bases from J; junction bases left unmatched: 18. The DNA for the CDR3 is TGTGCCAGCAGCACGGAGGGACGGACAGGGGCGGGGAGGGGCTACACCTTC. It yields the protein CASSTEGRTGAGRGYTF.

This chain joins TRBV7-8 and TRBJ1-1, with 9 bases that match TRBD1. The CDR3 covers 16 residues. Trimming at V came to 1 base and at J to 4 bases, leaving 7 bases not matched to a gene. Germline CDR1 and CDR2: SGHVS and FQNEAQ. CDR3 nucleotide sequence: TGTGCCAGCAGCTTAGAGTGGGACAGGGCTCCCACTGAAGCTTTCTTT. This translates into CASSLEWDRAPTEAFF. Full variable domain (missing parts from reference TRBV7-8 and TRBJ1-1): GAGVSQSPRYKVAKRGQDVALRCDPISGHVSLFWYQQALGQGPEFLTYFQNEAQLDKSGLPSDRFFAERPEGSVSTLKIQRTQQEDSAVYLCASSLEWDRAPTEAFFGQGTRLTVV.

This chain connects TRBV19 to TRBJ1-1; D is ambiguous. Germline V lookup: CDR1 LNHDA, CDR2 SQIVND (reference sequence). The CDR3 is made up of 15 amino acids. V lost 0 bases and J lost 0, with 8 bases in between. CDR3 nucleotide sequence: TGTGCCAGTAGTATAGAAGCCGCCCTGAACACTGAAGCTTTCTTT. Its translation is CASSIEAALNTEAFF. The full variable domain, its missing parts supplied by reference TRBV19 and TRBJ1-1, is DGGITQSPKYLFRKEGQNVTLSCEQNLNHDAMYWYRQDPGQGLRLIYYSQIVNDFQKGDIAEGYSVSREKKESFPLTVTSAQKNPTAFYLCASSIEAALNTEAFFGQGTRLTVV.

V is TRBV7-2 and J is TRBJ2-7; 8 nucleotides align to TRBD2. CDR1 and CDR2 (germline): SGHTA, FQGNSA. The ends lost 0 bases at V and 2 bases at J; junction bases unmatched: 6. The CDR3 covers 16 residues. CDR3 DNA sequence: TGTGCCAGCAGCTTAGCTTCGGGCGGGAGGACCTACGAGCAGTACTTC. Amino acid sequence: CASSLASGGRTYEQYF. Using reference TRBV7-2 and TRBJ2-7 for the parts outside the CDR3, the full variable domain is GAGVSQSPSNKVTEKGKDVELRCDPISGHTALYWYRQSLGQGLEFLIYFQGNSAPDKSGLPSDRFSAERTGGSVSTLTIQRTQQEDSAVYLCASSLASGGRTYEQYFGPGTRLTVT.

This chain uses TRBV15 with TRBJ1-3; no clear D gene. The CDR3 has 15 amino acids. Trimming removed 0 bases from V and 3 bases from J, with 9 bases in between. Per germline, CDR1 LNHNV and CDR2 YYDKDF (reference sequence). The DNA for the CDR3 is TGTGCCACCAGCAGAGATCTTAACAGTGGAAACACCATATATTTT. It codes for CATSRDLNSGNTIYF.

The CDR3 sequence: CASSRRGDGTDTQYF. CDR3 DNA sequence: TGTGCCAGCAGCCGCCGGGGGGACGGCACAGATACGCAGTATTTT. The V and J genes are TRBV6-6 and TRBJ2-3; 7 bases agree with TRBD2. With 6 bases clipped from V and 1 base from J, the junction kept 7 bases outside the gene matches. Per germline, CDR1 MNHNY and CDR2 SVGAGI (reference sequence). This CDR3 comprises 15 residues.

This chain joins TRBV5-1 and TRBJ1-2, with D maybe TRBD1 (6 bases). The CDR3 has 14 residues. V shed 2 bases and J shed 4 bases, with 12 bases lying between them. Germline V lookup: CDR1 SGHRS, CDR2 YFSETQ. The CDR3 spells CASSLGQTFYGYTF. The CDR3 DNA is TGCGCCAGCAGCTTAGGACAGACATTCTATGGCTACACCTTC.